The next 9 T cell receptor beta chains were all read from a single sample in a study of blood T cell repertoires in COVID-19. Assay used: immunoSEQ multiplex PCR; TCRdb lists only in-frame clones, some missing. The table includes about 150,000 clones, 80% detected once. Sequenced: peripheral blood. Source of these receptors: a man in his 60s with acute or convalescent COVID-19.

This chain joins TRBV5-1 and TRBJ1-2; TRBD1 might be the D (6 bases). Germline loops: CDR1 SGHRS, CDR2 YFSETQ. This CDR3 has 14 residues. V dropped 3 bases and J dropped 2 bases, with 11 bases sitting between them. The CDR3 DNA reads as TGCGCCAGCAGCTCGGACAGTGGAAACTATGGCTACACCTTC. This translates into CASSSDSGNYGYTF.

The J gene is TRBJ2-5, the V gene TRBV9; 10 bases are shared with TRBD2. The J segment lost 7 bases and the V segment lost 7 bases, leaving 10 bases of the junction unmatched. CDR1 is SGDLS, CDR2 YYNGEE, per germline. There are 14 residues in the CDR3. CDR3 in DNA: TGTGCCAGCTCGCGCAGCGGGGGGGCCGGGACCCAGTACTTC. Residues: CASSRSGGAGTQYF.

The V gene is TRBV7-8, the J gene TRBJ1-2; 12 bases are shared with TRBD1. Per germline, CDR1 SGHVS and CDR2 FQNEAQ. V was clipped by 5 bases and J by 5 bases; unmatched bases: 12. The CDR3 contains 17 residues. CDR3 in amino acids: CASSPQPGQGARYGYTF. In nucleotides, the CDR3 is TGTGCCAGCAGCCCCCAACCGGGACAGGGGGCTAGATATGGCTACACCTTC.

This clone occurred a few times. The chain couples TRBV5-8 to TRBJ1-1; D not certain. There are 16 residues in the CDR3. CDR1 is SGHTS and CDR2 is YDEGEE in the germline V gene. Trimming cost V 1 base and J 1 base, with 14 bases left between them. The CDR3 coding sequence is TGTGCCAGCAGCTTGAATGATCTGAGGTGGAACACTGAAGCTTTCTTT. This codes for CASSLNDLRWNTEAFF.

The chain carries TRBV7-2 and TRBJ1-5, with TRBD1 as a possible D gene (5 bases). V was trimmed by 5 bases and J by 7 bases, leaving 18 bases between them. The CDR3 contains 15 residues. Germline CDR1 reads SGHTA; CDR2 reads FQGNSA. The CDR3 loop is CASSPPGGAGQPQHF. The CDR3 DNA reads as TGTGCCAGCAGCCCCCCCGGCGGGGCTGGGCAGCCCCAGCATTTT.

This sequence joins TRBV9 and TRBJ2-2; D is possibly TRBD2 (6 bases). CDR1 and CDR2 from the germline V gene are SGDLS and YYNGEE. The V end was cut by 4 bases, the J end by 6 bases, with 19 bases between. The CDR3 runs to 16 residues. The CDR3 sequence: CASSPSTGVFAGELFF. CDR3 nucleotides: TGTGCCAGCAGCCCCTCCACGGGAGTTTTCGCCGGGGAGCTGTTTTTT.

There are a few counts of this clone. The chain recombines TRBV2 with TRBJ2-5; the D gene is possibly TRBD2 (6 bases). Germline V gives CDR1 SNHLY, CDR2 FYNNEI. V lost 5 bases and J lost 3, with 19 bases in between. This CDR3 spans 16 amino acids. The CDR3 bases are TGTGCCAGCAGTCAGGGAGGTCAGGAGGCGGAAGAGACCCAGTACTTC. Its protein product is CASSQGGQEAEETQYF.

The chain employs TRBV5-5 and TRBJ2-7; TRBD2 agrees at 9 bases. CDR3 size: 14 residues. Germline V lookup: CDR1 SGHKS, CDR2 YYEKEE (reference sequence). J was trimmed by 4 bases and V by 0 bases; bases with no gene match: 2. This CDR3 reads CASSLASGAYEQYF. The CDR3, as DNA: TGTGCCAGCAGCTTGGCTAGCGGGGCATACGAGCAGTACTTC.

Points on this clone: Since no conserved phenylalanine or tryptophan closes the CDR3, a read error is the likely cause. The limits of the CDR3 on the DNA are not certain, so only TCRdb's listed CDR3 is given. CDR3 region: CASSQSEGLG. The chain carries TRBV23-1 and TRBJ1-1. TRBV23-1 is given ORF status, its function remaining uncertain. The CDR3 extends over 10 residues, inclusive of both ends.